These T cell receptor beta chains were read from a single sample in a study of beta chain features in type 1 diabetes. TCRdb's table, derived via immunoSEQ multiplex PCR, lists solely in-frame clones and lacks some. In the table there are some 700,000 clones, roughly 13% of which are singletons. The sample was naive CD4+ T cells from blood. These receptors originate from a man between 18 and 35 years old with type 1 diabetes. CDR3s include the opening cysteine and the closing phenylalanine or tryptophan. D genes are given only for firm matches. Clone size is stated in some rows and not others, as once, few, many or a class when expanded.

d_call clone_size j_call v_call cdr3_nt cdr3_aa
TRBD2 few TRBJ2-1 TRBV7-8 TGTGCCAGCAGCCTTGGACTAGCGGGGAGGGATGAGCAGTTCTTC CASSLGLAGRDEQFF
TRBD2 - TRBJ2-7 TRBV19 TGTGCCAGTAGTTCTATACCGGGACTAGCTTACGAGCAGTACTTC CASSSIPGLAYEQYF
- few TRBJ1-1 TRBV10-3 TGTGCCATCACTTCACAGGCGAACACTGAAGCTTTCTTT CAITSQANTEAFF
- - TRBJ1-2 TRBV2 TGTGCCAGCAGTGAATTATGGGGTGGCTACACCTTC CASSELWGGYTF
- - TRBJ1-6 TRBV7-9 TGTGCCAGCAGCTTAGCGCTTGGGTCACCCCTCCACTTT CASSLALGSPLHF
- - TRBJ2-7 TRBV19 TGTGCCAGTAGTACCTGGGACCCACGGCTCCACGAGCAGTACTTC CASSTWDPRLHEQYF
- few TRBJ1-2 TRBV7-9 TGTGCCAGCAGCTTAGCAGGACAGCCGAATTATGGCTACACCTTC CASSLAGQPNYGYTF
- - TRBJ2-3 TRBV5-6 TGTGCCAGCAGCTTCGACAGCTTTCCAGGGGATACGCAGTATTTT CASSFDSFPGDTQYF
TRBD1 few TRBJ1-2 TRBV7-9 TGTGCCAGCAGCACCCGACAGGGGTTGGGTGGCTACACCTTC CASSTRQGLGGYTF
- - TRBJ2-1 TRBV5-1 TGCGCCAGCAGCTCCGTAGCGGTCGTTATGTCCTACAATGAGCAGTTCTTC CASSSVAVVMSYNEQFF
TRBD1 - TRBJ2-2 TRBV29-1 TGCAGCGCCACTGGGACAGGGGGCTACACCGGGGAGCTGTTTTTT CSATGTGGYTGELFF
- few TRBJ2-2 TRBV5-6 TGTGCCAGCAGCTTGGCGGCCGGGGAGCTGTTTTTT CASSLAAGELFF
TRBD2 - TRBJ2-2 TRBV9 TGTGCCAGCAGCCCTCGTGAAACTAGCGCTTCGAACACCGGGGAGCTGTTTTTT CASSPRETSASNTGELFF
- - TRBJ2-1 TRBV19 TGTGCCAGCCGAACCCCGGGGCAGGCTAGCTCCTACAATGAGCAGTTCTTC CASRTPGQASSYNEQFF
- - TRBJ2-4 TRBV5-1 TGCGCCAGCAGCCCTACTTTCGCTAGAGGAAACATTCAGTACTTC CASSPTFARGNIQYF
TRBD1 - TRBJ2-5 TRBV19 TGTGCCAGTAGTGCGGACAGGGCTTCCCAAGAGACCCAGTACTTC CASSADRASQETQYF
TRBD1 - TRBJ1-4 TRBV5-1 TGCGCCAGCAGGCGAGCTCGGGACAGGGCAACTAATGAAAAACTGTTTTTT CASRRARDRATNEKLFF
- few TRBJ1-1 TRBV9 TGTGCCAGCAGCGTATTTTCGGACACTGAAGCTTTCTTT CASSVFSDTEAFF
- few TRBJ2-1 TRBV19 TGTGCCAGTAGCGTGGGCCGTACCTACAATGAGCAGTTCTTC CASSVGRTYNEQFF
- - TRBJ1-2 TRBV28 TGTGCCAGCAGGGACGGGGGCCAGGGATATGGCTACACCTTC CASRDGGQGYGYTF